This T cell receptor beta chain comes out of a study of shared clonotypes between healthy human individuals. Trimming shortened V by 6 bases and J by 8 bases, and 11 bases separated the two germline ends. The CDR3 has 13 residues. Per germline, CDR1 SNHLY and CDR2 FYNNEI. All participating donors were Caucasian adults from Nashville, Tennessee. Subsets obtained from CD4+ cells comprised CD45RA+ naive and CD45RA-negative memory cells. This table comes from immunoSEQ multiplex PCR, and its TCRdb copy is limited to in-frame clones, with some not included. Of some 2,400,000 clones listed, 90% to 96% are singletons.

This clonotype was sampled from a man younger than 30 in good health. The chain carries TRBV2 and TRBJ1-6; D ambiguous. Sequenced material: naive CD4+ T cells sorted from blood. Subset noted: CD45RA+ positively selected. CDR3 coding DNA: TGTGCCAGCAGGCCCAGTAGAGATTCACCCCTCCACTTT. Its translation: CASRPSRDSPLHF. Variable domain in full (rest from reference TRBV2 and TRBJ1-6): EPEVTQTPSHQVTQMGQEVILRCVPISNHLYFYWYRQILGQKVEFLVSFYNNEISEKSEIFDDQFSVERPDGSNFTLKIRSTKLEDSAMYFCASRPSRDSPLHFGNGTRLTVT.